This TCR beta chain was found in a study of blood T cell repertoires in COVID-19. The wider study: T cells, B-cell-depleted T cells, or PBMCs provided the cDNA or gDNA that served as material.

TCRdb's table, derived via immunoSEQ multiplex PCR, lists solely in-frame clones and lacks some. The sample records 250,000 to 300,000 clones, 86% being singletons. The receptor was derived from a man in his late teens or twenties with active or convalescent COVID-19. Sequencing was performed on peripheral blood.

In nucleotides, the CDR3 is TGTGCCAGCAGCTTAACCAGGGCCCCCAATTCACCCCTCCACTTT. Protein: CASSLTRAPNSPLHF. The V call is TRBV7-2, the J call TRBJ1-6, with D possibly TRBD1 on 5 matching bases. CDR1 is SGHTA, CDR2 FQGNSA, per germline. The germline V and J ends were trimmed by 2 bases and 7 bases, with 12 bases remaining between them. The CDR3 covers 15 residues.